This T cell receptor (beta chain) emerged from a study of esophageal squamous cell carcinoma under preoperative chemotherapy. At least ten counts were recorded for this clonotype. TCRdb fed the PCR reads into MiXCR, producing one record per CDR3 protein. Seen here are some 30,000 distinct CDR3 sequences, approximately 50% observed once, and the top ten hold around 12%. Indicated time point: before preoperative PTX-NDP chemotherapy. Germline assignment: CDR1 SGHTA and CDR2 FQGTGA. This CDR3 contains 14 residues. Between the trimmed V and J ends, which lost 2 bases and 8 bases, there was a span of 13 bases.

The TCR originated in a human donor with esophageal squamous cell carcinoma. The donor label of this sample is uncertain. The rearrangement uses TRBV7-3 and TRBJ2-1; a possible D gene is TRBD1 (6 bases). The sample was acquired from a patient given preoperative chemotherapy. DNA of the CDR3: TGTGCCAGCAGCTTAGGGGGCACTGGCGATGAGCAGTTCTTC. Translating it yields CASSLGGTGDEQFF.